This T cell receptor (beta chain) was sequenced during a study of T cell responses to AZD1222 COVID-19 vaccine. Overall study results and limits: At baseline, just a handful of AZD1222 recipients tested seropositive. The sample set comprised mostly white British donors with more females, and clonal diversity was possibly underestimated. It was only after the peak T cell response that any repertoires were sampled. Spike regions recognized by vaccine-associated CD4 TCRs spanned the protein, led by 160-218 and 743-854.

Sequenced by immunoSEQ multiplex PCR; TCRdb stores in-frame clones only, minus some. Among more than 85,000 clones listed, 87% were seen once. A word on this clone: Antigen unknown.

The sequencing here drew on peripheral blood, taken on day 0 of AZD1222 vaccination. This TCR was recovered from an adult in good health.

The chain's CDR3 is CASSTPWGTDTQYF. CDR3 sequence (DNA): TGTGCCAGCAGCACACCGTGGGGTACAGATACGCAGTATTTT. This chain connects TRBV7-2 to TRBJ2-3, with D hard to call. The germline V gene has CDR1 SGHTA and CDR2 FQGNSA. Trimming left V 5 bases short and J 3 bases short, with 12 bases between. The CDR3 is 14 residues long.